Below, 17 T cell receptor beta chains from the same sample are listed, as sequenced in a study of CD8 T cells in ankylosing spondylitis. Using its own MiXCR run on the 5' RACE reads, TCRdb lists one record per CDR3 protein. Of about 92,000 distinct CDR3 sequences in the sample, about 8.8% are singletons; the top ten hold just over 5%. The sequenced sample was blood, either unsorted or a sorted T cell fraction (not recorded which). These receptors came from a male donor with ankylosing spondylitis or in good health (not recorded which).

V usage is TRBV5-1 and J usage is TRBJ2-7; TRBD1 aligns across 10 bases. CDR3 size: 15 residues. The germline gives CDR1 SGHRS, CDR2 YFSETQ. With V trimmed by 2 bases and J by 5 bases, 7 bases remained unmatched. CDR3 sequence (DNA): TGCGCCAGCAGCTTTTCGCCGGGACAGGGGAACGAGCAGTACTTC. Translation: CASSFSPGQGNEQYF.

This chain connects TRBV7-2 to TRBJ1-5; D unclear. The V end was cut by 0 bases, the J end by 2 bases, with 8 bases between. Germline assignment: CDR1 SGHTA and CDR2 FQGNSA. This CDR3 has 15 residues. Written as DNA, the CDR3 is TGTGCCAGCAGCTTAGCCCCGTGGGGCAATCAGCCCCAGCATTTT. Encoded protein: CASSLAPWGNQPQHF.

The rearrangement uses TRBV4-2 and TRBJ1-4; D may be TRBD1 (5 bases). Trimming pared 4 bases from V and 0 bases from J, leaving 15 bases between. The germline V gene has CDR1 LGHNA and CDR2 YNFKEQ. This CDR3 comprises 17 residues. CDR3 residues: CASSRAVRGTTNEKLFF. CDR3 nucleotide sequence: TGTGCCAGCAGCCGAGCGGTCCGGGGGACAACTAATGAAAAACTGTTTTTT.

There are many counts of this clonotype. The chain carries TRBV6-1 and TRBJ2-1; 10 nucleotides line up with TRBD2. J gave up 6 bases and V 8 bases, and 7 bases lay outside the gene matches. Germline CDR1 is MNHNS and CDR2 is SASEGT. The CDR3 loop spans 14 amino acids. CDR3 sequence: CASSGTSEFNEQFF. In DNA form, the CDR3 reads TGTGCCAGCTCCGGGACTAGCGAGTTCAATGAGCAGTTCTTC.

The chain recombines TRBV12-3 or TRBV12-4 with TRBJ1-5; perhaps TRBD1 as D (6 bases). This CDR3 has 15 amino acids. V dropped 8 bases and J dropped 2 bases, with 16 bases sitting between them. The CDR3: CASRAGGAGNQPQHF. The CDR3, as DNA: TGTGCCAGCCGGGCCGGGGGGGCGGGCAATCAGCCCCAGCATTTT.

This clonotype was seen ten or more times. The rearrangement uses TRBV12-3 or TRBV12-4 and TRBJ2-7, with 9 bases lining up with TRBD2. The CDR3 sequence is 14 residues long. V shed 5 bases, J shed 0 bases, and the junction held 2 bases outside the gene matches. DNA of the CDR3: TGTGCCAGCAGTAGCGGGGGGCCCTCCTACGAGCAGTACTTC. This codes for CASSSGGPSYEQYF.

This clonotype has a count of ten or more. The genes are TRBV29-1 and TRBJ2-7; no reliable D call. V gave up 4 bases and J gave up 1 base, with 8 bases separating them. This CDR3 spans 12 amino acids. Germline loops: CDR1 SQVTM, CDR2 ANQGSEA. CDR3 region: CSVVVSSYEQYF. In DNA, the CDR3 is TGCAGCGTTGTTGTCAGTTCCTACGAGCAGTACTTC.

A few counts support this clonotype. The rearrangement joins TRBV7-2 to TRBJ2-7; the D gene is possibly TRBD2 (5 bases). Germline values: CDR1 SGHTA, CDR2 FQGNSA. The CDR3 sequence is 15 residues long. The V gene lost 5 bases and the J gene lost 5 bases, with 19 bases spanning the gap. The CDR3 here is CASSTHGNLNDEQYF. DNA of the CDR3: TGTGCCAGCAGCACCCACGGGAACCTAAACGACGAGCAGTACTTC.

The table lists this clonotype with many counts. The chain couples TRBV5-1 to TRBJ2-1; maybe TRBD1 (5 bases). Germline CDR1 and CDR2: SGHRS and YFSETQ. CDR3 length: 13 residues. With 0 bases removed from V and 9 bases from J, the gap between germline ends came to 10 bases. CDR3 in DNA: TGCGCCAGCAGCTTGGAAGGGCAGGGTGAGCAGTTCTTC. This encodes CASSLEGQGEQFF.

In this sample, this clonotype turned up many times. V usage is TRBV20-1 and J usage is TRBJ2-7; 8 bases are a match to TRBD2. The germline CDR1 and CDR2 sequences are DFQATT and SNEGSKA (reference sequence). The CDR3 sequence is 15 residues long. V lost 6 bases and J lost 7; bases outside the gene matches: 17. In nucleotides, the CDR3 is TGCAGTGCCAGATCTCCGGGGGGGCTCTTTCGAGAGCAGTACTTC. Encoded protein: CSARSPGGLFREQYF.

This clonotype was observed many times. The rearrangement links TRBV5-1 to TRBJ2-2, with TRBD2 matching 9 bases. The CDR3 consists of 15 residues. V dropped 6 bases and J dropped 4; count of bases not matched to a gene: 7. Germline-derived CDR1 and CDR2 are SGHRS and YFSETQ. For the CDR3, the DNA is TGCGCCAGCACCCCGGGAGCGGGGGGCACCGGGGAGCTGTTTTTT. It specifies CASTPGAGGTGELFF.

This clonotype was seen at least ten times. At one boundary the junction diverges from the germline segment, which might be a read error. The V gene is TRBV27, the J gene TRBJ2-7; 7 positions agree with TRBD1. The germline V gene encodes CDR1 MNHEY and CDR2 SMNVEV (reference sequence). The CDR3 runs to 15 residues. Written as DNA, the CDR3 is TGTGCCAGCAGCTTATTCAACAGGGGATCCTACGAGCAGTACTTC. It yields the protein CASSLFNRGSYEQYF.

This clonotype has a count of ten or more. J is TRBJ2-5 and V is TRBV29-1, with TRBD2 matching 7 bases. V shed 6 bases and J 1 base; nucleotides not matched to a gene: 5. CDR1 is SQVTM, CDR2 ANQGSEA, per germline. The CDR3 extends over 13 amino acids. CDR3 loop: CSVRRGVQETQYF. In DNA, the CDR3 is TGCAGCGTCCGACGGGGGGTCCAAGAGACCCAGTACTTC.

In this sample, this clonotype turned up many times. This chain joins TRBV19 and TRBJ2-5; D may be TRBD2 (5 bases). Between the trimmed V and J ends, which lost 5 bases and 3 bases, there was a span of 7 bases. Germline assignment: CDR1 LNHDA and CDR2 SQIVND (reference sequence). The CDR3 runs 12 residues. This CDR3 is CASSSGEETQYF. CDR3 sequence (DNA): TGTGCCAGTAGTTCCGGGGAAGAGACCCAGTACTTC.

This clonotype came up many times. This chain joins TRBV6-6 and TRBJ1-5, with D perhaps matching TRBD1 (5 bases). V gave up 3 bases and J gave up 3 bases, with 9 bases separating them. Germline assignment: CDR1 MNHNY and CDR2 SVGAGI (reference sequence). CDR3 size: 14 residues. The CDR3 protein is CASSYPGDNQPQHF. In DNA, the CDR3 is TGTGCCAGCAGTTATCCGGGGGACAATCAGCCCCAGCATTTT.

This clonotype has a handful of counts. The chain combines TRBV6-5 with TRBJ2-4; D is unresolved. In germline, CDR1 is MNHEY, CDR2 SVGAGI. This CDR3 has 15 amino acids. Trimming stripped 6 bases from V and 1 base from J, with 13 bases between. DNA for the CDR3: TGTGCCAGCAGATATTGTTTGGGGGCCAAAAACATTCAGTACTTC. Its translation is CASRYCLGAKNIQYF.

The chain joins TRBV7-9 to TRBJ2-4; D is undetermined. The V gene's germline CDR1 is SEHNR and CDR2 FQNEAQ (reference sequence). The CDR3 is 14 residues long. V lost 2 bases, J lost 8 bases, and 13 bases lay in between. The CDR3 region has the DNA TGTGCCAGCAGCTTATGGAAGGATATGGACATTCAGTACTTC. Amino acids: CASSLWKDMDIQYF. The full variable domain, in which reference TRBV7-9 and TRBJ2-4 provide the parts outside the CDR3, is DTGVSQNPRHKITKRGQNVTFRCDPISEHNRLYWYRQTLGQGPEFLTYFQNEAQLEKSRLLSDRFSAERPKGSFSTLEIQRTEQGDSAMYLCASSLWKDMDIQYFGAGTRLSVL.